The 24 T cell receptor beta chains in this list originate from one sample, sequenced in a study of T cells expressing NK-cell markers. TCRdb re-called the 5' RACE reads, yielding one record per CDR3 amino acid sequence without DNA. Its clone listing holds about 150,000 distinct CDR3 sequences. Sequenced: blood T cells: a sorted CD56 or NKG2C T cell subset, CD4+ or CD8+ T cells, or bulk PBMC T cells (not recorded which). All receptors derive from a woman in her fifties or sixties in good health.

The rearrangement uses TRBV3-1 and TRBJ1-5. Germline V gene sequence: CDR1 LGHDT, CDR2 YNNKEL (reference sequence). The CDR3 spans 12 residues. The CDR3 is CASSQVNQPQHF.

This chain joins TRBV15 and TRBJ2-1; TCRdb's assignment of TRBD2 cannot be checked, as there is no DNA. This CDR3 is built from 15 residues. In germline, CDR1 is LNHNV, CDR2 YYDKDF (reference sequence). The CDR3 loop is CATSREGGRYNEQFF.

The chain couples TRBV24-1 to TRBJ2-1; TCRdb's D call of TRBD2 is untestable without DNA. This CDR3 is built from 14 residues. Per the germline V gene, CDR1 is KGHDR and CDR2 is SFDVKD. CDR3 in amino acids: CATRSGKAYNEQFF.

The J gene is TRBJ2-2, the V gene TRBV11-2; TCRdb's D gene call, TRBD2, goes unchecked for lack of DNA. CDR1 is SGHAT and CDR2 is FQNNGV in the germline V gene. CDR3 length equals 17 residues. CDR3: CASSLGFGSSLNRELFF.

This chain joins TRBV15 and TRBJ2-7. The CDR3 loop spans 12 amino acids. Germline V gene data show CDR1 as LNHNV and CDR2 as YYDKDF (reference sequence). CDR3 protein: CATSRDGYEQYF.

The chain couples TRBV7-6 to TRBJ2-1; the TCRdb call, TRBD2, lacks DNA for checking. Germline lookup yields CDR1 SGHVS and CDR2 FNYEAQ. The length of the CDR3 is 16 residues. CDR3 region: CASSFQTSGSYNEQFF.

The chain combines TRBV27 with TRBJ2-1; TCRdb names TRBD2, which stays unverified in the absence of DNA. The CDR3 loop spans 14 amino acids. Germline V gene data show CDR1 as MNHEY and CDR2 as SMNVEV (reference sequence). The CDR3 sequence is CASSPGRVYNEQFF.

This rearrangement joins TRBV12-3 or TRBV12-4 to TRBJ2-3; TCRdb indicates TRBD1, and absent DNA this call remains unverified. This CDR3 comprises 15 residues. The CDR3: CASSLGAPGTDTQYF.

V gene TRBV4-1 combines with J gene TRBJ1-5; lacking DNA, the TRBD1 call made by TCRdb goes unchecked. Per germline, CDR1 MGHRA and CDR2 YSYEKL. The CDR3 is made up of 14 amino acids. Here the CDR3 reads CASSQDPGWQPQHF.

V gene TRBV7-9 combines with J gene TRBJ2-1; TCRdb calls TRBD2, which cannot be checked without DNA. CDR1 and CDR2 (germline): SEHNR, FQNEAQ (reference sequence). The CDR3 sequence is 15 residues long. CDR3 region: CASSPRTSGEVEQFF. The entire variable domain, with the rest obtained from reference TRBV7-9 and TRBJ2-1, is as follows: DTGVSQNPRHKITKRGQNVTFRCDPISEHNRLYWYRQTLGQGPEFLTYFQNEAQLEKSRLLSDRFSAERPKGSFSTLEIQRTEQGDSAMYLCASSPRTSGEVEQFFGPGTRLTVL.

The V gene is TRBV10-2, the J gene TRBJ2-2; the TCRdb D gene call, TRBD1, has no DNA to confirm it. Germline V gene lookup returns CDR1 WSHSY and CDR2 SAAADI. The CDR3 runs 13 residues. The CDR3 spells CAIGDRNTGELFF.

This chain uses TRBV12-3 or TRBV12-4 with TRBJ1-5; TCRdb outputs TRBD1, but without DNA this stays unchecked. The CDR3 has 14 amino acids. Here the CDR3 reads CASRNDRGGEPQHF.

The chain uses TRBV27 and TRBJ2-3; there is no DNA to check the TCRdb D call of TRBD2. The CDR3 runs to 16 residues. Germline V gives CDR1 MNHEY, CDR2 SMNVEV (reference sequence). The CDR3 sequence: CASSPRDQLMGDTQYF.

This clonotype counts as medium-sized by frequency. The chain uses TRBV6-1 and TRBJ2-3; TCRdb reports TRBD1, a call that lacks DNA to check it against. CDR1 is MNHNS and CDR2 is SASEGT in the germline V gene. CDR3 size: 17 residues. CDR3 sequence: CASRPGWGRANSDTQYF.

The V and J genes are TRBV11-2 and TRBJ2-2; TCRdb's D gene call, TRBD2, goes unchecked for lack of DNA. The V gene's germline CDR1 is SGHAT and CDR2 FQNNGV. This CDR3 has 16 amino acids. The CDR3 here is CASSPGPKMNTGELFF.

The V call is TRBV21-1, the J call TRBJ2-3; the TCRdb D gene call, TRBD2, has no DNA to confirm it. TRBV21-1 is deemed a pseudogene. This CDR3 comprises 13 residues. CDR3 in amino acids: CASTSGGTDTQYF.

The J gene is TRBJ2-1, the V gene TRBV6-6. CDR3 size: 13 residues. Per germline, CDR1 MNHNY and CDR2 SVGAGI (reference sequence). This CDR3 reads CASRAISYNEQFF.

The genes are TRBV5-6 and TRBJ1-4. Germline lookup yields CDR1 SGHDT and CDR2 YYEEEE. This CDR3 spans 13 amino acids. CDR3 loop: CASSPATNEKLFF.

V gene TRBV7-9 combines with J gene TRBJ2-1; the TCRdb D gene call, TRBD2, has no DNA to confirm it. The CDR3 spans 16 residues. Germline V gene sequence: CDR1 SEHNR, CDR2 FQNEAQ (reference sequence). The CDR3 loop reads CASSSSEREGNNEQFF.

The chain joins TRBV15 to TRBJ2-1; TCRdb's D call, TRBD1, is unchecked because there is no DNA. CDR1 and CDR2 from the germline V gene are LNHNV and YYDKDF (reference sequence). CDR3 size: 16 residues. The CDR3 spells CATSRDNRGIYNEQFF.

This chain connects TRBV7-8 to TRBJ2-1; without DNA, the TCRdb call of TRBD2 cannot be checked. The CDR3 length is 14 residues. CDR1 and CDR2 from the germline V gene are SGHVS and FQNEAQ. The CDR3 loop is CASSLGRGNNEQFF.

The chain recombines TRBV5-5 with TRBJ1-2; TCRdb indicates TRBD1, and absent DNA this call remains unverified. The CDR3 has 16 residues. CDR1 and CDR2 (germline): SGHKS, YYEKEE (reference sequence). This CDR3 reads CASSLEPGAANYGYTF. Full variable domain (rest looked up from reference TRBV5-5 and TRBJ1-2): DAGVTQSPTHLIKTRGQQVTLRCSPISGHKSVSWYQQVLGQGPQFIFQYYEKEERGRGNFPDRFSARQFPNYSSELNVNALLLGDSALYLCASSLEPGAANYGYTFGSGTRLTVV.

This chain links TRBV24-1 with TRBJ2-3; TCRdb lists TRBD2, though no DNA is available to test this call. The CDR3 loop spans 16 amino acids. Looked up from germline, CDR1 is KGHDR and CDR2 is SFDVKD. The CDR3 protein is CATSGPGTSPRDTQYF.

CDR3 sequence: CASSHSAPGTGEAFF. The gene calls are TRBV4-1 and TRBJ1-1; the D call of TRBD1 rests on TCRdb alone, since no DNA is present to check it. This CDR3 is 15 amino acids long. Germline V lookup: CDR1 MGHRA, CDR2 YSYEKL.